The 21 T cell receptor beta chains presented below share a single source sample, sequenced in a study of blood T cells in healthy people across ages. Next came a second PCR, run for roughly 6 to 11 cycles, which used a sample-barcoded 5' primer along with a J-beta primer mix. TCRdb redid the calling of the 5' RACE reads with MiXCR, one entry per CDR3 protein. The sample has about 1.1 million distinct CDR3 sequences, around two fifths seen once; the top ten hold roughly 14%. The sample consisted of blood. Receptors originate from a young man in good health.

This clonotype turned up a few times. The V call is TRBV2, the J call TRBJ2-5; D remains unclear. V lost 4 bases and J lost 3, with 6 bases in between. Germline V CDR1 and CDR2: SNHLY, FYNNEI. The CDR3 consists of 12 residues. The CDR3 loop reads CASSVVEETQYF. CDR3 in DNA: TGTGCCAGCAGTGTCGTCGAAGAGACCCAGTACTTC.

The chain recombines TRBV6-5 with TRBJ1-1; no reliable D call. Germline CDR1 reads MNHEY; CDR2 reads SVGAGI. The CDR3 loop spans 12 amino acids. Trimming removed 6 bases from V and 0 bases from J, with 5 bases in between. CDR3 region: CASSELNTEAFF. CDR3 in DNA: TGTGCCAGCAGCGAATTGAACACTGAAGCTTTCTTT.

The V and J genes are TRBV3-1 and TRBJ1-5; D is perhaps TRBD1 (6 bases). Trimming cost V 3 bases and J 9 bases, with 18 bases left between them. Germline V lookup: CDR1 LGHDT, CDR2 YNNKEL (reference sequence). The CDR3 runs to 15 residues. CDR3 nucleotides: TGTGCCAGCAGCCACCTGACAGGACCTGATCGGCCCCAGCATTTT. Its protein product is CASSHLTGPDRPQHF.

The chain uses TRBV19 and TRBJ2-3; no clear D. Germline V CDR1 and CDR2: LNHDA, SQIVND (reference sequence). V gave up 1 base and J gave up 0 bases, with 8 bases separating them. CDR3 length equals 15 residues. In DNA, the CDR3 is TGTGCCAGTAGTATAGGGACCTCTAGCACAGATACGCAGTATTTT. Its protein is CASSIGTSSTDTQYF.

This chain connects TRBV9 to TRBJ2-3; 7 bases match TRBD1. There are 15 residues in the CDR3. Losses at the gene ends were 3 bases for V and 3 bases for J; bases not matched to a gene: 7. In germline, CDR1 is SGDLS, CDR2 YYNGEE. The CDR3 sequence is CASSETGSRTDTQYF. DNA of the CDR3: TGTGCCAGCAGCGAGACAGGGTCCCGGACAGATACGCAGTATTTT.

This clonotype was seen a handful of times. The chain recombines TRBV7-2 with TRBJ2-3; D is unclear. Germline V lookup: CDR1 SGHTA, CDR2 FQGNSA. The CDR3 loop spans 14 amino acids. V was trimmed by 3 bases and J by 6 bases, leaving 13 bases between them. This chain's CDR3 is CASSFRPWMDTQYF. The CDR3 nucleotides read TGTGCCAGCAGCTTCCGACCCTGGATGGATACGCAGTATTTT.

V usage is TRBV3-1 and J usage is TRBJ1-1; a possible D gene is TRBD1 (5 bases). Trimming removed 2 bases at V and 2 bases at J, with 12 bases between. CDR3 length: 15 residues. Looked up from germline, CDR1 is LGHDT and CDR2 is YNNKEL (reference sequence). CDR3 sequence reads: CASSQYGTVNTEAFF. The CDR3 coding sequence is TGTGCCAGCAGCCAATATGGGACGGTAAACACTGAAGCTTTCTTT. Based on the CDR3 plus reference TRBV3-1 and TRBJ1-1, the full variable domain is DTAVSQTPKYLVTQMGNDKSIKCEQNLGHDTMYWYKQDSKKFLKIMFSYNNKELIINETVPNRFSPKSPDKAHLNLHINSLELGDSAVYFCASSQYGTVNTEAFFGQGTRLTVV.

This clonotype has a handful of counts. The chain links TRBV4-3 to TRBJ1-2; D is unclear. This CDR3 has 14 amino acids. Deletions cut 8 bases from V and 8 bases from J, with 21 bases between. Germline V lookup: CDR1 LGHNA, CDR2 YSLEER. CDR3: CASSESPLDGGYTF. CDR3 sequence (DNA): TGCGCCAGCTCCGAGTCCCCCCTCGATGGAGGCTACACCTTC.

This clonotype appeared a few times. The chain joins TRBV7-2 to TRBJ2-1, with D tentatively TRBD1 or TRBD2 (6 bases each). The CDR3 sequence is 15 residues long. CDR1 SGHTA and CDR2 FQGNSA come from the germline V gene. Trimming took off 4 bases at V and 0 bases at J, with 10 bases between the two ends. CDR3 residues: CASSWRDTSYNEQFF. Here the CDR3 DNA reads TGTGCCAGCAGCTGGCGGGACACCTCCTACAATGAGCAGTTCTTC.

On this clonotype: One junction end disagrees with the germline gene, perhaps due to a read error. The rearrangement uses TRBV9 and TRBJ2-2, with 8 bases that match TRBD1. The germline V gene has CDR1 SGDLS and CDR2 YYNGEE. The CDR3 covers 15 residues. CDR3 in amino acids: CVSSAGTGDTGELFF. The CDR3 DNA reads TGTGTCAGCAGCGCCGGGACAGGCGACACCGGGGAGCTGTTTTTT.

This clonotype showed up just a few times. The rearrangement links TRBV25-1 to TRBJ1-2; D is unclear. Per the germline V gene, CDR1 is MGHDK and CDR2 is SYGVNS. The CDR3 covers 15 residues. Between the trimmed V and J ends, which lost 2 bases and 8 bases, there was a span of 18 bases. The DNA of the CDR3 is TGTGCCAGCAGTGAAACCCAGGAGGCAGTAGGCGGCTACACCTTC. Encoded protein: CASSETQEAVGGYTF.

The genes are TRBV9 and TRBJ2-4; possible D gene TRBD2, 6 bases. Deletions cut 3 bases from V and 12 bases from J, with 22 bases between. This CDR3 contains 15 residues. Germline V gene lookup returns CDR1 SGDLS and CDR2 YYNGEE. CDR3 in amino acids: CASSETPGLGIPQYF. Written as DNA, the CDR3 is TGTGCCAGCAGCGAAACTCCGGGACTCGGGATCCCTCAGTACTTC.

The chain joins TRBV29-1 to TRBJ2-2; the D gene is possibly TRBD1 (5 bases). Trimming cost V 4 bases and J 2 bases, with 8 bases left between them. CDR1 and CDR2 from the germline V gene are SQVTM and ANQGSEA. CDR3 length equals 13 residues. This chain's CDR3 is CSVVDSNTGELFF. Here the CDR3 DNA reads TGCAGCGTTGTTGACAGTAACACCGGGGAGCTGTTTTTT.

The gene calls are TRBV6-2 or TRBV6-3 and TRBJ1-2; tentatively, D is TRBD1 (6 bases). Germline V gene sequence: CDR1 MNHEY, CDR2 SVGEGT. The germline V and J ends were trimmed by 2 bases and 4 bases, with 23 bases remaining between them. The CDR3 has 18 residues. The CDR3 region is CASSYGTWSTGRGYGYTF. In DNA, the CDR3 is TGTGCCAGCAGTTACGGGACATGGTCGACTGGAAGAGGCTATGGCTACACCTTC.

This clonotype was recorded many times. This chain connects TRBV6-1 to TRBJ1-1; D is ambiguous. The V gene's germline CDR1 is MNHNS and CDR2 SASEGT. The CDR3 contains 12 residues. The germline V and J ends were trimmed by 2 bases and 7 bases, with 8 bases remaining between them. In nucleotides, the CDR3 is TGTGCCAGCAGTGAAAGCCTTTTTGAAGCTTTCTTT. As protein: CASSESLFEAFF.

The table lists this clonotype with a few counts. The CDR3 DNA reads TGCGCCAGCAGCCAAGATGGGGTAGCGGGGGTGATCACAGATACGCAGTATTTT. The encoded protein is CASSQDGVAGVITDTQYF. The chain employs TRBV4-3 and TRBJ2-3; 9 bases fit TRBD2. V trimming: 0 bases; J trimming: 2 bases; junction bases outside the gene matches: 9. The germline gives CDR1 LGHNA, CDR2 YSLEER. There are 18 residues in the CDR3.

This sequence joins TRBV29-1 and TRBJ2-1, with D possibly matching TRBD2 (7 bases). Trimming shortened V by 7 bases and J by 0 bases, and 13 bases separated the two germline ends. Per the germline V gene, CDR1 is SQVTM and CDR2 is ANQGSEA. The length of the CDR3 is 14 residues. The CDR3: CSGGGGSSYNEQFF. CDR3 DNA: TGCAGCGGGGGAGGGGGGAGCTCCTACAATGAGCAGTTCTTC.

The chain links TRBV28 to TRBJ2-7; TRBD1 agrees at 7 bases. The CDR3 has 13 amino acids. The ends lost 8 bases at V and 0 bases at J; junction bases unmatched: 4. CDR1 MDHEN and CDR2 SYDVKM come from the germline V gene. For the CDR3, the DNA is TGTGCCAGCGGGGACAGCAGCTCCTACGAGCAGTACTTC. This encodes CASGDSSSYEQYF.

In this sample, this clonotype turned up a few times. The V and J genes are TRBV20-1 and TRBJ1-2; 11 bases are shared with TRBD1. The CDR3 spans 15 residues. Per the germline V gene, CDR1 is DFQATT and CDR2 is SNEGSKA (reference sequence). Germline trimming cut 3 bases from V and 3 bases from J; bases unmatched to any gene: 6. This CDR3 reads CSASRGQGADYGYTF. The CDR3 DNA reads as TGCAGTGCTAGCCGCGGACAGGGGGCAGACTATGGCTACACCTTC.

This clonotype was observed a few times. The CDR3 loop reads CASSERSGTHNEQFF. The CDR3 DNA reads TGTGCCAGCAGTGAACGGAGCGGAACTCACAATGAGCAGTTCTTC. The V call is TRBV2, the J call TRBJ2-1; D is perhaps TRBD2 (5 bases). Trimming left V 2 bases short and J 5 bases short, with 13 bases between. CDR3 length equals 15 residues. Germline values: CDR1 SNHLY, CDR2 FYNNEI.

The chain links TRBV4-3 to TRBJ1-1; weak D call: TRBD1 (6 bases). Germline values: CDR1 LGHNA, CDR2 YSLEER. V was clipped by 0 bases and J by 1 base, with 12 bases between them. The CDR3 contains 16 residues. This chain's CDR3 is CASSQERGGANTEAFF. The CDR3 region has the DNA TGCGCCAGCAGCCAAGAACGCGGGGGCGCGAACACTGAAGCTTTCTTT.